A selection of T cell receptor beta chains follows, all from one sample in a study of cytomegalovirus exposure and HLA in healthy donors. Measured with immunoSEQ multiplex PCR; TCRdb has only the in-frame clones, and not every one. The repertoire has hundreds of thousands of clones, roughly 87% of them found once; the top ten carry around 12%. The sample consisted of PBMCs. Receptors originate from a man younger than 30 in good health and CMV-seropositive. Each CDR3 is given with its conserved first and last residue. A D gene is named only where the DNA matches it firmly. Rows may omit the clone size; those that give it use once, few, many or a size class.

j_call clone_size v_call d_call cdr3_nt cdr3_aa
TRBJ1-1 . TRBV7-2 TRBD1 TGTGCCAGCAGCTTAGTAATGGTACAGGGGACAGGGGTAATGACTGAAGCTTTCTTT CASSLVMVQGTGVMTEAFF
TRBJ1-1 . TRBV21-1 . TGTGCCAGCAGCTCCAAAGTACGGGACGCCTGTTTTCCGAACACTGAAGCTTTCTTT CASSSKVRDACFPNTEAFF
TRBJ2-1 . TRBV15 . TGTGCCACCAGCAGAGATTCGAATGAGCAGTTCTTC CATSRDSNEQFF
TRBJ2-1 . TRBV11-2 . TGTGCCAGCAGCTTAGGACTACTGGGCAATGAGCAGTTCTTC CASSLGLLGNEQFF
TRBJ2-2 . TRBV27 TRBD1 TGTGCCAGCAGTCCCTCGGGACAGGGTGGAACCGGGGAGCTGTTTTTT CASSPSGQGGTGELFF
TRBJ1-1 . TRBV2 . TGTGCCAGCAGTGAAGCGTTAGACATCACTGAAGCTTTCTTT CASSEALDITEAFF
TRBJ1-1 . TRBV27 TRBD1 TGTGCCAGCAGTCAGGGGGCCACTGACACTGAAGCTTTCTTT CASSQGATDTEAFF
TRBJ2-1 . TRBV4-1 TRBD1 TGCGCCAGCAGCCAGGACGGGACAGGGTGGGATGAGCAGTTCTTC CASSQDGTGWDEQFF
TRBJ2-2 . TRBV7-9 . TGTGCCAGCAGCTTCGTCGGGAGTCTGGGCGGGGAGCTGTTTTTT CASSFVGSLGGELFF
TRBJ1-1 once TRBV19 . TGTGCCAGTAGTATAGGTAGAACTCAAAGGGGTGAAGCTTTCTTT CASSIGRTQRGEAFF
TRBJ1-1 . TRBV7-9 . TGTGCCAGCAGCTTACACGTAAACACTGAAGCTTTCTTT CASSLHVNTEAFF
TRBJ1-4 . TRBV18 . TGTGCCAGCTCACCAGCAACTAATGAAAAACTGTTTTTT CASSPATNEKLFF
TRBJ2-6 . TRBV15 TRBD1 TGTGCCACCAGCAGCTTACAGGGGCGGCCAGGGGCCAACGTCCTGACTTTC CATSSLQGRPGANVLTF
TRBJ2-7 . TRBV11-2 . TGTGCCAGCAGTTCGGTCGGACAGACCCGCTCCTACGAGCAGTACTTC CASSSVGQTRSYEQYF
TRBJ2-7 few TRBV7-9 . TGTGCCAGCAGCCCCGGGGCAGGGTGGGTCTACGAGCAGTACTTC CASSPGAGWVYEQYF
TRBJ1-1 . TRBV13 . TGTGCCAGCAGCCCGCTGGACCGTGGCACTGAAGCTTTCTTT CASSPLDRGTEAFF
TRBJ2-7 few TRBV18 . TGTGCCAGCTCACCTGGACAGAGGACCTACGAGCAGTACTTC CASSPGQRTYEQYF
TRBJ1-2 . TRBV4-1 . TGCGCCAGCGCTAGAAAGGAGGGCTCAACTAACTATGGCTACACCTTC CASARKEGSTNYGYTF
TRBJ2-1 . TRBV25-1 TRBD1 TGTGCCAGCAACGGACAGGGAGGTGAGCAGTTCTTC CASNGQGGEQFF
TRBJ2-5 . TRBV6-5 TRBD2 TGTGCCAGCAGTTACTCGACTAGCGGGGAGGGGACCCAGTACTTC CASSYSTSGEGTQYF
TRBJ1-2 . TRBV4-1 . TGCGCCAGCAGCCAAGATAGGGCCCCCATCCTCGCTGGCTACACCTTC CASSQDRAPILAGYTF
TRBJ2-2 . TRBV7-2 . TGTGCCAGCAGTTTCAGCGAGTGGCTAAACACCGGGGAGCTGTTTTTT CASSFSEWLNTGELFF
TRBJ2-1 . TRBV29-1 TRBD2 TGCAGCGCTAAGACTAGCGGCTCCTACAATGAGCAGTTCTTC CSAKTSGSYNEQFF
TRBJ1-1 . TRBV15 . TGTGCCACCAGCAGACGAGGGGCCGGCGCTGAAGCTTTCTTT CATSRRGAGAEAFF
TRBJ1-5 . TRBV6-1 TRBD1 TGTGCCAGCAGGGTTGACAGGGGCAGCAATCAGCCCCAGCATTTT CASRVDRGSNQPQHF
TRBJ2-1 . TRBV11-3 TRBD2 TGTGCCAGCAGCTTCGCGGGGGGCAGAGTCTACAATGAGCAGTTCTTC CASSFAGGRVYNEQFF
TRBJ1-5 . TRBV23-1 . TGCGCCAGCAGTCAAACCTCAGGTACAAATCAGCCCCAGCATTTT CASSQTSGTNQPQHF
TRBJ2-5 . TRBV27 . TGTGCCAGCAGTTTGGGAGGGAGGGGGGAGACCCAGTACTTC CASSLGGRGETQYF